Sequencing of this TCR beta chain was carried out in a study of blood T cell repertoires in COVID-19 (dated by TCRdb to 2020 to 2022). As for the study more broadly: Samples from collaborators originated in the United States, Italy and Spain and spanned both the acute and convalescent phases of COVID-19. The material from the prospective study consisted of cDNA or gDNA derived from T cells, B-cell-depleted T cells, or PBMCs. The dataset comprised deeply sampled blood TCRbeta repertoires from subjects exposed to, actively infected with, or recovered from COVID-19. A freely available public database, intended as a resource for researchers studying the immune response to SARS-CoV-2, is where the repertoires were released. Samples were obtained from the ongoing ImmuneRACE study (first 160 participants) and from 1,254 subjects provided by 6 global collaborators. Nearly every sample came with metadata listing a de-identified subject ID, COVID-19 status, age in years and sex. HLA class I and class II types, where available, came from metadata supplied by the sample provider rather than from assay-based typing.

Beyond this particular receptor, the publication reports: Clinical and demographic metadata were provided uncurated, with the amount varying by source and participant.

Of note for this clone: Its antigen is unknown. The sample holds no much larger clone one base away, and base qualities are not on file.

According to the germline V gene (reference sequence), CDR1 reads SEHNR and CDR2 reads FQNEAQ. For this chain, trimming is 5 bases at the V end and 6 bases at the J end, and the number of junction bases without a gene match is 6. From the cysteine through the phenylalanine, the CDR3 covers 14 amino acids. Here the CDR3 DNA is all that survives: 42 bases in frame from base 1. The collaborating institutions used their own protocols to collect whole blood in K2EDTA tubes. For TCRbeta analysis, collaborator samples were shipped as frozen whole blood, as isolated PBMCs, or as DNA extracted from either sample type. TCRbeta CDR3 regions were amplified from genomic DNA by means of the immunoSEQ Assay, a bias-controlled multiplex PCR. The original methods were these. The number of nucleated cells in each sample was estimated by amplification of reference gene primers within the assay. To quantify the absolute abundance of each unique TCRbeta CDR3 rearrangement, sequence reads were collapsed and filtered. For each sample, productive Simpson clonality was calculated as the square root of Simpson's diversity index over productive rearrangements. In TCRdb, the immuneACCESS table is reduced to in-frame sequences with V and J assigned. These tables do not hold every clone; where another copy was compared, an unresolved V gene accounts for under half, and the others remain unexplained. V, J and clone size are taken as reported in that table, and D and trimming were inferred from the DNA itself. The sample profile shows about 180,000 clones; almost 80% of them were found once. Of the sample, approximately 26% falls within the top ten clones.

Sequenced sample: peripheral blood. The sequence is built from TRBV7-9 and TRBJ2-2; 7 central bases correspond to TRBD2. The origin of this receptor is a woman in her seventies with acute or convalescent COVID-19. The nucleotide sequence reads TGTGCCAGCAGCCGATCGACTAGCTCCGGGGAGCTGTTTTTT. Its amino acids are CASSRSTSSGELFF. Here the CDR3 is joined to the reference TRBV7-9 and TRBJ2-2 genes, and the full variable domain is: DTGVSQNPRHKITKRGQNVTFRCDPISEHNRLYWYRQTLGQGPEFLTYFQNEAQLEKSRLLSDRFSAERPKGSFSTLEIQRTEQGDSAMYLCASSRSTSSGELFFGEGSRLTVL.